This is a list of T cell receptor beta chains from one sample in a study of identical twins. TCRdb analysed the 5' RACE reads with MiXCR anew, one entry per CDR3 protein. The repertoire holds fewer than 650,000 distinct CDR3 sequences, roughly 6.6% seen once, with roughly 1.6% in the top ten. The same specimen was also included in a second study, on yellow fever vaccine responses in identical twins.

The sample consisted of PBMCs. The receptors were gathered from a woman aged 18-35 years in good health. The CDR3 runs from the conserved cysteine through the conserved F or W. The D gene is left open where the match is weak. Expanded clones get a size class; other rows say once, few or many, or leave the size out.

J gene,V gene,clone size,D gene,CDR3 DNA,CDR3 protein
TRBJ2-2,TRBV12-3/TRBV12-4,-,-,TGTGCCAGCAGTCCCATTAAATCGGGCACCGGGGAGCTGTTTTTT,CASSPIKSGTGELFF
TRBJ2-3,TRBV20-1,few,-,TGCAGTGCTAGAAGGACTGCCCTCACAGATACGCAGTATTTT,CSARRTALTDTQYF
TRBJ2-4,TRBV6-1,many,TRBD2,TGTGCCAGCAGAGAACTAGCGGGAGGGAGGTACATTCAGTACTTC,CASRELAGGRYIQYF
TRBJ1-2,TRBV24-1,few,-,TGTGCCACCAGTGATGGGAGGATCTATGGCTACACCTTC,CATSDGRIYGYTF
TRBJ2-3,TRBV9,-,TRBD2,TGTGCCAGCAGGCCGACTAGCGGGTTCACAGATACGCAGTATTTT,CASRPTSGFTDTQYF
TRBJ2-1,TRBV5-1,few,TRBD1,TGCGCCAGCAGCGCGGGACAGGGGGAATCCTACAATGAGCAGTTCTTC,CASSAGQGESYNEQFF
TRBJ2-7,TRBV5-6,-,-,TGTGCCAGCAGCTTATCGCTACTTCGTTACGAGCAGTACTTC,CASSLSLLRYEQYF
TRBJ2-1,TRBV25-1,-,TRBD2,TGTGCCAGCAGGGGTCCGGGACCTTATGGGCTAGCGGGGGCCCACAATGAGCAGTTCTTC,CASRGPGPYGLAGAHNEQFF
TRBJ2-3,TRBV6-1,-,-,TGTGCCAGCAGTGAACAGCCTTCTTCGGGAGATACGCAGTATTTT,CASSEQPSSGDTQYF
TRBJ2-3,TRBV20-1,-,-,TGCAGTGCTAGTGGTAAAAGAGGGACAGATACGCAGTATTTT,CSASGKRGTDTQYF
TRBJ2-7,TRBV5-1,-,TRBD1,TGCGCCAGCAGTTCCGGGACAGGGTGGTACGAGCAGTACTTC,CASSSGTGWYEQYF
TRBJ1-6,TRBV7-8,-,-,TGTGCCAGCAGCTCTGGCGAGGGGCTTGGCTCCTATAATTCACCCCTCCACTTT,CASSSGEGLGSYNSPLHF
TRBJ2-2,TRBV20-1,few,TRBD2,TGCTGTGCTAGAGATTCTACTAGCGGGAGGGGCGGGGAGCTGTTTTTT,CCARDSTSGRGGELFF
TRBJ2-1,TRBV7-3,few,-,TGTGCCAGCAGCTTAAGTCACGGGAGCGGGAATGAGCAGTTCTTC,CASSLSHGSGNEQFF
TRBJ2-1,TRBV27,few,-,TGTGCCAGCAGGGGAGGACTAGAGCAGTTCTTC,CASRGGLEQFF
TRBJ2-1,TRBV12-3/TRBV12-4,many,-,TGTGCCAGCAGTTCAACGATAATGTTCAATGAGCAGTTCTTC,CASSSTIMFNEQFF
TRBJ2-7,TRBV12-3/TRBV12-4,-,TRBD2,TGTGCCAGCAGTCTCCGGACTAGCGGGAGTTTTGAGCAGTACTTC,CASSLRTSGSFEQYF
TRBJ2-1,TRBV5-1,few,-,TGCGCCAGCAGCGAGAGCGGGACAGCGTTCAATGAGCAGTTCTTC,CASSESGTAFNEQFF
TRBJ2-1,TRBV19,-,TRBD1,TGTGCCAGTAGTACCACTAGACAGGGTTCCTACAATGAGCAGTTCTTC,CASSTTRQGSYNEQFF
TRBJ2-1,TRBV12-3/TRBV12-4,many,TRBD2,TGTGCCAGCAGTTCCGACGGGACTAGCGGGGGTGAGCAGTTCTTC,CASSSDGTSGGEQFF
TRBJ2-5,TRBV7-9,-,-,TGTGCCAGCAGCTTATCACAAGCTAACGCAGTGGCCCAGTACTTC,CASSLSQANAVAQYF
TRBJ1-1,TRBV6-1,few,-,TGTGCCAGCAGTCGGCTGGGTTTCTTAGCTGCTGAAGCTTTCTTT,CASSRLGFLAAEAFF
TRBJ2-7,TRBV20-1,many,-,TGCAGTGCTAGAGAACCGGGACTTGACCACGAGCAGTACTTC,CSAREPGLDHEQYF
TRBJ2-7,TRBV12-3/TRBV12-4,few,-,TGTGCCAGCAGTTTAGTCGGGCCGGGAGAGTCCTACGAGCAGTACTTC,CASSLVGPGESYEQYF
TRBJ2-7,TRBV10-3,few,TRBD2,TGTGCCATCAGTGGGGGGACTAGCGGGTTCGAGCAGTACTTC,CAISGGTSGFEQYF
TRBJ2-1,TRBV2,many,TRBD2,TGTGCCAGCAGTATAGCGGGAGTGCCCTACAATGAGCAGTTCTTC,CASSIAGVPYNEQFF
TRBJ2-1,TRBV11-2,-,TRBD2,TGTGCCAGCAGCTCGGGACTAGCGATAATGGGTGAGCAGTTCTTC,CASSSGLAIMGEQFF
TRBJ2-7,TRBV24-1,many,TRBD2,TGTGCCACCAGTGACCCTAGACTAGCGGGGGACAACGAGCAGTACTTC,CATSDPRLAGDNEQYF
TRBJ2-3,TRBV29-1,-,TRBD1,TGCAGCGTTACCCGGACAGGGAGCACAGATACGCAGTATTTT,CSVTRTGSTDTQYF
TRBJ2-1,TRBV5-1,few,TRBD2,TGCGCCAGCAGCTTGGCCTTGGCGGGGGGGCTTAGCGAGCAGTTCTTC,CASSLALAGGLSEQFF
TRBJ2-2,TRBV5-1,-,TRBD1,TGCGCCAGCAGCCGGACAGGGTTCGGGGAGCTGTTTTTT,CASSRTGFGELFF
TRBJ2-2,TRBV5-1,few,TRBD2,TGCGCCAGCAGCCAACGGGGACTAGCGGGAAGTAACACCGGGGAGCCGTTTTTT,CASSQRGLAGSNTGEPFF
TRBJ2-3,TRBV12-3/TRBV12-4,-,-,TGTGCCAGCAGTTTAATCGGGCTGACCACAGATACGCAGTATTTT,CASSLIGLTTDTQYF
TRBJ2-3,TRBV20-1,many,TRBD2,TGCAGTGCTTACATGACTAGCGGGGGCCTCGATACGCAGTATTTT,CSAYMTSGGLDTQYF
TRBJ2-5,TRBV12-5,-,TRBD2,TGTGCTAGTGGTTTGGTTACTAGCGGTGGCGGGGCCCAGTACTTC,CASGLVTSGGGAQYF
TRBJ1-5,TRBV12-3/TRBV12-4,few,-,TGTGCCAGCAGTTTAAAGGACTGGCAGCCCCAGCATTTT,CASSLKDWQPQHF
TRBJ2-5,TRBV11-2,few,-,TGTGCCAGCAGACGCAGGGATCAAGAGACCCAGTACTTC,CASRRRDQETQYF
TRBJ2-7,TRBV12-3/TRBV12-4,many,TRBD2,TGTGCCAGTATAGGGACTAGCGGGAGCGAGCAGTACTTC,CASIGTSGSEQYF
TRBJ2-1,TRBV7-6,many,-,TGTGCCAGCAGCGCTAGTCCTCTCTCCAATGAGCAGTTCTTC,CASSASPLSNEQFF
TRBJ2-5,TRBV29-1,few,-,TGCAGCGTTGTTTCCCCAGGGTCTCTGTGGACCCAGTACTTC,CSVVSPGSLWTQYF
TRBJ2-2,TRBV10-3,-,-,TGTGCCATCAGTGAGTCGAACAGGGACACCGGGGAGCTGTTTTTT,CAISESNRDTGELFF
TRBJ2-1,TRBV12-3/TRBV12-4,few,TRBD2,TGTGCCAGCAAAAGGACTAGCGGCTACAATGAGCAGTTCTTC,CASKRTSGYNEQFF
TRBJ1-6,TRBV12-3/TRBV12-4,-,-,TGTGCCAGCACCGTTATGGGCGGGGTTTCACCCCTCCACTTT,CASTVMGGVSPLHF
TRBJ2-3,TRBV6-1,few,-,TGTGCCAGCAGTGAATTTGGCGCTAGCACAGATACGCAGTATTTT,CASSEFGASTDTQYF
TRBJ2-7,TRBV5-5,few,TRBD2,TGTGCCAGCAGCGATACTAGCGGGAGTAGCGAGCAGTACTTC,CASSDTSGSSEQYF
TRBJ2-3,TRBV11-2,few,TRBD2,TGTGCCAGCAGCTTACTCGGAGTAGCGGGGGGAATTGCAGATACGCAGTATTTT,CASSLLGVAGGIADTQYF
TRBJ2-2,TRBV5-1,many,-,TGCGCCAGCAGCTTGGGGATATTGAACACCGGGGAGCTGTTTTTT,CASSLGILNTGELFF
TRBJ2-2,TRBV28,-,-,TGTGCCAGCAGTCCCCGCCCGAATCTCACCGGGGAGCTGTTTTTT,CASSPRPNLTGELFF
TRBJ1-2,TRBV10-3,-,TRBD1,TGTGCCATCTCGTCCTCGACAGGGGACGGCTACACCTTC,CAISSSTGDGYTF
TRBJ1-2,TRBV28,few,-,TGTGCCAGCAGTTTGTCAGGGAAAATCTATGGCTACACCTTC,CASSLSGKIYGYTF
TRBJ2-2,TRBV7-8,-,-,TGTGCCAGCAGCTTAGCGAGGGGCTCGGGAACCGGGGAGCTGTTTTTT,CASSLARGSGTGELFF
TRBJ2-5,TRBV10-3,-,TRBD1,TGTGCCGTGACAGGGGGCGAGGTCGGACAAGAGACCCAGTACTTC,CAVTGGEVGQETQYF
TRBJ2-3,TRBV7-2,-,TRBD2,TGTGCCAGCAGCCCCCCCAGCGGGAGGCCCACAGATACGCAGTATTTT,CASSPPSGRPTDTQYF
TRBJ1-1,TRBV20-1,few,TRBD1,TGCTGTGCTAGAGTCGTAGAGGGACAGTCGAACACTGAAGCTTTCTTT,CCARVVEGQSNTEAFF
TRBJ2-2,TRBV5-1,many,-,TGCGCCAGCAGGGTAGGGACCGGGGAGCTGTTTTTT,CASRVGTGELFF